This T cell receptor (beta chain) was recovered during a study of blood T cell repertoires in COVID-19. Study-level background: Acute-phase and convalescent COVID-19 samples originated in the United States, Italy and Spain. PBMCs, B-cell-depleted T cells, or T cells provided the cDNA or gDNA that made up the material.

Per the authors' pipeline: Reference gene primer amplification yielded estimated nucleated cell counts. The assay was immunoSEQ multiplex PCR, and TCRdb's table has in-frame clones only and misses some. V and J calls and clone size are given by that table; D and trimming were obtained from the DNA. The data contain about 87,000 clones, roughly 86% of them singletons. This receptor was taken from a man aged 40-55 years with acute or convalescent COVID-19. Sample: peripheral blood.

CDR3 region: CASSQNQAGSYEQYF. For the CDR3, the DNA is TGCGCCAGCAGCCAAAATCAGGCAGGTTCCTACGAGCAGTACTTC. The chain joins TRBV4-3 to TRBJ2-7, with D uncertain. Germline CDR1 is LGHNA and CDR2 is YSLEER. Trimming took 2 bases from V and 1 from J, leaving 12 bases between them. This CDR3 has 15 amino acids.